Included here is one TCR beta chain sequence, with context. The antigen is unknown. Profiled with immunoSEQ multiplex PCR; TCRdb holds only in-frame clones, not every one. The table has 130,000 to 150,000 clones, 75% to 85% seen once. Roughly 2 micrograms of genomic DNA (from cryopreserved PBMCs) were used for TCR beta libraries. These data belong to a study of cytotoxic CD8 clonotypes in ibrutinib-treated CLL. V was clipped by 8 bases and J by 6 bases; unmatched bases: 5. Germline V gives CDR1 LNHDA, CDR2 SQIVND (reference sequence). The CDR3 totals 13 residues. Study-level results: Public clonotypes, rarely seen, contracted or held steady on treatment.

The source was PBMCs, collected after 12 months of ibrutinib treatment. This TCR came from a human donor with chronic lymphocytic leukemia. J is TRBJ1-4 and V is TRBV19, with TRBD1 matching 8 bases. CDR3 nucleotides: TGTGCCAGTGTGGAGACAGGGGATGAAAAACTGTTTTTT. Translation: CASVETGDEKLFF.